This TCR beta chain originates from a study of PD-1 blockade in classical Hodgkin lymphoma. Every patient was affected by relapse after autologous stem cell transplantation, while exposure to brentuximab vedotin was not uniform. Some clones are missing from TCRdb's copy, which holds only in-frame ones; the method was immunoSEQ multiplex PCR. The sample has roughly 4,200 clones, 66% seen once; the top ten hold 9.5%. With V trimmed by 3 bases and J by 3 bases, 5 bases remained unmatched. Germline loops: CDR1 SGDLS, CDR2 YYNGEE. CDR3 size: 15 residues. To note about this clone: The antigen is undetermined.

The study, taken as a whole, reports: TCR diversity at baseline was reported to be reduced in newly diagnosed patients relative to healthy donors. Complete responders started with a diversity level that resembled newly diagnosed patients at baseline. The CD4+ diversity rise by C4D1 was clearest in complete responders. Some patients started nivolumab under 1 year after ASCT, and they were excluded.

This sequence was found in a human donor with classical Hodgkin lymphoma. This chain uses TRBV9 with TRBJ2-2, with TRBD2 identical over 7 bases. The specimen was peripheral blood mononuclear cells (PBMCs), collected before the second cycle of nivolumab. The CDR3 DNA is TGTGCCAGCAGCGCTGGGGGGGGAGACACCGGGGAGCTGTTTTTT. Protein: CASSAGGGDTGELFF. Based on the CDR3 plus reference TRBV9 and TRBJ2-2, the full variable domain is DSGVTQTPKHLITATGQRVTLRCSPRSGDLSVYWYQQSLDQGLQFLIQYYNGEERAKGNILERFSAQQFPDLHSELNLSSLELGDSALYFCASSAGGGDTGELFFGEGSRLTVL.